The 26 T cell receptor beta chains reported below all come from one sample, sequenced in a study of blood T cell repertoires in COVID-19. Here immunoSEQ multiplex PCR was the method, and the copy in TCRdb shows in-frame clones only, minus some. The table shows tens of thousands of clones, with 91% occurring only once. The sample consisted of peripheral blood. The source of these receptors is a human donor with active COVID-19. The donor label of this sample is uncertain.

This clone has just a few counts. The CDR3 protein is CASSLQTLGAGGPRNEQFF. In DNA, the CDR3 is TGTGCCAGCAGCTTACAGACCCTTGGGGCGGGAGGGCCGAGGAATGAGCAGTTCTTC. V gene TRBV7-2 combines with J gene TRBJ2-1; 9 bases line up with TRBD2. The germline V gene encodes CDR1 SGHTA and CDR2 FQGNSA. The trim removed 2 bases at V and 7 bases at J, leaving 18 bases unmatched. CDR3 length: 19 residues.

The CDR3 protein is CASSLPPGQGKDNEQFF. The CDR3 DNA sequence: TGTGCCAGCAGCTTACCCCCTGGACAGGGGAAGGACAATGAGCAGTTCTTC. The V call is TRBV7-2, the J call TRBJ2-1; 9 bases match TRBD1. The V gene's germline CDR1 is SGHTA and CDR2 FQGNSA. The V segment lost 2 bases and the J segment 5 bases; nucleotides outside the gene matches: 10. This CDR3 has 17 amino acids.

The chain links TRBV30 to TRBJ2-6; D gene uncertain. The CDR3 covers 12 residues. Germline lookup yields CDR1 GTSNPN and CDR2 SVGIG (reference sequence). The germline V and J ends were trimmed by 1 base and 6 bases, with 4 bases remaining between them. This CDR3 is CAWSALANVLTF. CDR3 DNA: TGTGCCTGGAGTGCTCTGGCCAACGTCCTGACTTTC.

The J gene is TRBJ2-3, the V gene TRBV5-8, with a weak D call TRBD2 (6 bases). Germline V gene sequence: CDR1 SGHTS, CDR2 YDEGEE. The CDR3 has 14 amino acids. The germline V and J ends were trimmed by 7 bases and 0 bases, with 12 bases remaining between them. In nucleotides, the CDR3 is TGTGCCAGCGGTAGCGGTACTAGCACAGATACGCAGTATTTT. It encodes CASGSGTSTDTQYF.

The rearrangement uses TRBV18 and TRBJ2-6, with D unclear. Germline CDR1 and CDR2: KGHSH and LQKENI. Trimming left V 2 bases short and J 2 bases short, with 13 bases between. The CDR3 is 17 amino acids. In DNA form, the CDR3 reads TGTGCCAGCTCACCAGCGTTTACTGGAGCTGGGGCCAACGTCCTGACTTTC. It codes for CASSPAFTGAGANVLTF.

The gene calls are TRBV18 and TRBJ1-2; perhaps TRBD1 as D (5 bases). This CDR3 is built from 14 residues. Trimming stripped 1 base from V and 3 bases from J, with 9 bases between. Germline V gene lookup returns CDR1 KGHSH and CDR2 LQKENI. The CDR3 DNA sequence: TGTGCCAGCTCACCACTTGGGACTGACTATGGCTACACCTTC. It encodes CASSPLGTDYGYTF.

DNA of the CDR3: TGCGCCAGCAGCTTTAACAGGGATCCCACCTACGAGCAGTACTTC. It codes for CASSFNRDPTYEQYF. The rearrangement joins TRBV5-1 to TRBJ2-7, with D tentatively TRBD1 (6 bases). The CDR3 is made up of 15 amino acids. The germline V and J ends were trimmed by 2 bases and 2 bases, with 14 bases remaining between them. CDR1 and CDR2 (germline): SGHRS, YFSETQ.

V usage is TRBV20-1 and J usage is TRBJ2-1; 7 bases fit TRBD2. V shed 6 bases, J shed 14 bases, and the junction held 10 bases outside the gene matches. This CDR3 has 11 residues. CDR1 DFQATT and CDR2 SNEGSKA come from the germline V gene (reference sequence). Here the CDR3 reads CSAPRAGAEFF. The CDR3 nucleotides are TGCAGTGCGCCGAGGGCGGGAGCGGAGTTCTTC.

This chain connects TRBV24-1 to TRBJ2-5; D is ambiguous. There are 14 residues in the CDR3. Germline V gene sequence: CDR1 KGHDR, CDR2 SFDVKD. V gave up 3 bases and J gave up 4 bases, with 11 bases separating them. As DNA, the CDR3 is TGTGCCACCAGTGATCGAACTACGAGAGAGACCCAGTACTTC. It encodes CATSDRTTRETQYF.

The rearrangement links TRBV20-1 to TRBJ2-1, with 8 positions matching TRBD2. The CDR3 totals 14 residues. Germline loops: CDR1 DFQATT, CDR2 SNEGSKA (reference sequence). V lost 3 bases to trimming and J lost 6 bases; unmatched junction nucleotides: 7. The CDR3 DNA sequence: TGCAGTGCTAGTTATTTAGCGGGAAGCAATGAGCAGTTCTTC. This gives the protein CSASYLAGSNEQFF.

The genes are TRBV28 and TRBJ2-7; TRBD2 aligns across 8 bases. Unmatched junction bases numbered 3, after V lost 5 bases and J lost 3 bases. The length of the CDR3 is 13 residues. CDR1 and CDR2 from the germline V gene are MDHEN and SYDVKM. The CDR3 DNA sequence: TGTGCCAGCAGTGGACTAGCAGGCTACGAGCAGTACTTC. Translated, it gives CASSGLAGYEQYF.

This chain uses TRBV19 with TRBJ2-1; D is uncertain. The CDR3 loop spans 13 amino acids. Germline CDR1 reads LNHDA; CDR2 reads SQIVND (reference sequence). The V gene lost 7 bases and the J gene lost 2 bases, with 9 bases spanning the gap. The CDR3 region has the DNA TGTGCCAGTACCAAAGGAGCCTACAATGAGCAGTTCTTC. Translating gives CASTKGAYNEQFF.

This clone was picked up one time. The rearrangement uses TRBV9 and TRBJ1-5, with 11 nucleotides matching TRBD1. CDR1 and CDR2 from the germline V gene are SGDLS and YYNGEE. The CDR3 loop spans 14 amino acids. The junction had 4 bases not matched to a gene; V was cut back by 5 bases and J by 6 bases. CDR3 residues: CASSGTGGFQPQHF. Here the CDR3 DNA reads TGTGCCAGCAGTGGGACAGGGGGGTTTCAGCCCCAGCATTTT.

The chain links TRBV19 to TRBJ2-7; 7 bases match TRBD1. CDR3 length equals 13 residues. V gave up 6 bases and J gave up 5 bases; unmatched junction bases: 7. Germline values: CDR1 LNHDA, CDR2 SQIVND (reference sequence). CDR3 sequence reads: CASRPVTGDEQYF. CDR3 DNA: TGTGCCAGTAGACCCGTCACAGGGGACGAGCAGTACTTC.

The chain links TRBV11-3 to TRBJ1-6, with 8 bases lining up with TRBD1. Unmatched junction bases numbered 6, after V lost 4 bases and J lost 1 base. The CDR3 runs to 17 residues. Germline V gene lookup returns CDR1 SGHNT and CDR2 YENEEA. The CDR3: CASSSGQGRSYNSPLHF. In DNA form, the CDR3 reads TGTGCCAGCAGCTCTGGACAGGGCAGGTCCTATAATTCACCCCTCCACTTT.

A single count supports this clone. J is TRBJ1-3 and V is TRBV6-5; tentative D call: TRBD1 (5 bases). The CDR3 runs 15 residues. The V end lost 7 bases, the J end lost 2 bases, and 15 bases lay between the germline ends. Germline CDR1 reads MNHEY; CDR2 reads SVGAGI. The CDR3 coding sequence is TGTGCCAGCACCGAGGACACTATAGCTGGAAACACCATATATTTT. This translates into CASTEDTIAGNTIYF.

This clone has only a few counts. The rearrangement uses TRBV11-2 and TRBJ1-5; TRBD1 is a possible D gene (5 bases). CDR1 SGHAT and CDR2 FQNNGV come from the germline V gene. The CDR3 runs 13 residues. V lost 0 bases and J 6 bases, leaving 6 bases between the germline ends. Here the CDR3 reads CASSLDQGQPQHF. For the CDR3, the DNA is TGTGCCAGCAGCTTAGATCAGGGTCAGCCCCAGCATTTT.

This sequence joins TRBV5-1 and TRBJ2-5, with 8 bases fitting TRBD1. V lost 2 bases and J lost 2; bases outside the gene matches: 5. CDR3 length: 15 residues. CDR1 SGHRS and CDR2 YFSETQ come from the germline V gene. CDR3 coding DNA: TGCGCCAGCAGCTTAGGAGGACAGGGTCAAGAGACCCAGTACTTC. Its protein product is CASSLGGQGQETQYF.

The V call is TRBV30, the J call TRBJ1-2, with D possibly matching TRBD1 (5 bases). Germline V CDR1 and CDR2: GTSNPN, SVGIG (reference sequence). V shed 3 bases and J shed 7 bases, with 21 bases lying between them. This CDR3 comprises 15 residues. CDR3 sequence (DNA): TGTGCCTGGAGGTTCTCGTCGGGCAGGGTCGGTGGCTACACCTTC. Translated: CAWRFSSGRVGGYTF.

The chain has TRBV11-2 and TRBJ2-5; 12 bases line up with TRBD2. With 4 bases clipped from V and 1 base from J, the junction kept 7 bases outside the gene matches. There are 17 residues in the CDR3. CDR1 and CDR2 from the germline V gene are SGHAT and FQNNGV. The CDR3 sequence: CASSSRTSGKGQETQYF. The CDR3 DNA follows: TGTGCCAGCAGCTCTAGGACTAGCGGGAAGGGCCAAGAGACCCAGTACTTC. Variable domain in full (rest from reference TRBV11-2 and TRBJ2-5): EAGVAQSPRYKIIEKRQSVAFWCNPISGHATLYWYQQILGQGPKLLIQFQNNGVVDDSQLPKDRFSAERLKGVDSTLKIQPAKLEDSAVYLCASSSRTSGKGQETQYFGPGTRLLVL.

V gene TRBV7-2 combines with J gene TRBJ2-7; 11 bases fit TRBD1. The CDR3 extends over 16 amino acids. Germline V gives CDR1 SGHTA, CDR2 FQGNSA. Germline trimming cut 5 bases from V and 2 bases from J; bases unmatched to any gene: 8. The CDR3 reads CASSIAMGQGAYEQYF. In DNA form, the CDR3 reads TGTGCCAGCAGCATCGCTATGGGACAGGGGGCCTACGAGCAGTACTTC.

The rearrangement joins TRBV27 to TRBJ2-7, with TRBD1 matching 8 bases. The J segment lost 6 bases and the V segment lost 2 bases, leaving 6 bases of the junction unmatched. The CDR3 spans 14 residues. Germline assignment: CDR1 MNHEY and CDR2 SMNVEV (reference sequence). The CDR3 loop reads CASSLGTGGREQYF. The CDR3 DNA reads as TGTGCCAGCAGTTTAGGAACAGGGGGTCGCGAGCAGTACTTC.

The chain combines TRBV28 with TRBJ2-2; possible D gene TRBD1, 5 bases. Germline CDR1 MDHEN, CDR2 SYDVKM. There are 15 residues in the CDR3. The V end was cut by 4 bases, the J end by 7 bases, with 16 bases between. The DNA for the CDR3 is TGTGCCAGCAGTTCCCCGGGCAGGGTTTTCGGGGAGCTGTTTTTT. It is translated as CASSSPGRVFGELFF.

This sequence joins TRBV18 and TRBJ1-5, with a possible D match to TRBD1 (6 bases). This CDR3 comprises 14 residues. Trimming left V 6 bases short and J 3 bases short, with 12 bases between. From germline, CDR1 is KGHSH and CDR2 LQKENI. As DNA, the CDR3 is TGTGCCAGCTCGCCCGGGACACTCAATCAGCCCCAGCATTTT. It codes for CASSPGTLNQPQHF.

The V and J genes are TRBV7-7 and TRBJ2-1; 9 bases map to TRBD2. V shed 1 base, J shed 6 bases, and the junction held 13 bases outside the gene matches. CDR1 and CDR2 (germline): SSHAT, FNYEAQ (reference sequence). The CDR3 length is 18 residues. The CDR3 DNA is TGTGCCAGCAGCTTAGGGGGTAGCGGGAGATATGACCCCAATGAGCAGTTCTTC. Its translation is CASSLGGSGRYDPNEQFF.

This chain uses TRBV30 with TRBJ1-2; a possible D gene is TRBD1 (6 bases). The CDR3 has 13 amino acids. V was trimmed by 1 base and J by 7 bases, leaving 13 bases between them. Looked up from germline, CDR1 is GTSNPN and CDR2 is SVGIG (reference sequence). Here the CDR3 reads CAWSDGGPAGYTF. CDR3 DNA: TGTGCCTGGAGTGATGGGGGCCCGGCTGGCTACACCTTC. Filled out from reference TRBV30 and TRBJ1-2, the complete variable domain reads SQTIHQWPATLVQPVGSPLSLECTVEGTSNPNLYWYRQAAGRGLQLLFYSVGIGQISSEVPQNLSASRPQDRQFILSSKKLLLSDSGFYLCAWSDGGPAGYTFGSGTRLTVV.